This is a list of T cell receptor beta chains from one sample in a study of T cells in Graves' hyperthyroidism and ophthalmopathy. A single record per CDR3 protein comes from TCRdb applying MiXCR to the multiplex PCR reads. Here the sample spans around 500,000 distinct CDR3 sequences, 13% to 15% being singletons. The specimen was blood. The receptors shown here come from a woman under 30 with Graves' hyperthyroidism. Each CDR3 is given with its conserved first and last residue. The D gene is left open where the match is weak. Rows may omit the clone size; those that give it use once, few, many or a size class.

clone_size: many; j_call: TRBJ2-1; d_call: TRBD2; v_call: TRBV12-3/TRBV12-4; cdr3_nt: TGTGCCAGCAGTTTAGGGCTAGCGGGATTAGAGAATGAGCAGTTCTTC; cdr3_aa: CASSLGLAGLENEQFF
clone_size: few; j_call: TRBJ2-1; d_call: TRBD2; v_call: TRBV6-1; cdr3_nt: TGTGCCAGCAGCTACAGCCTCCTTACTAGCGGGAGTGGTTACAATGAGCAGTTCTTC; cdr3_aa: CASSYSLLTSGSGYNEQFF
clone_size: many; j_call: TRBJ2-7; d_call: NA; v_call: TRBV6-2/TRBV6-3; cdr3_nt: TGTGCCAGCAGGCCTGAACCGGGACTGAAACCATCCCGCTCCTACGAGCAGTACTTC; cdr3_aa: CASRPEPGLKPSRSYEQYF
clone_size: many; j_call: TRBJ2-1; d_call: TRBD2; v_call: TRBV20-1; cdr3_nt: TGCAGTGCTATGGATGGGCGGGAGTTAGATGAGCAGTTCTTC; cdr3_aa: CSAMDGRELDEQFF
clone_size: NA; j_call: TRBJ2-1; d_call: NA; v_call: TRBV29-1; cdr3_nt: TGCAGCGGAGAATTAGGGGTTAACAATGAGCAGTTCTTC; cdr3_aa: CSGELGVNNEQFF
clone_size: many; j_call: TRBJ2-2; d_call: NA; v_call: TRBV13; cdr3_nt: TGTGCCAGCAGCCCTGCGGGACAGACCACCGGGGAGCTGTTTTTT; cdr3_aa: CASSPAGQTTGELFF
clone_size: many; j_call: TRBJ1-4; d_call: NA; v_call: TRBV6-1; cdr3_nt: TGTGCCAGCAGTGAATGGGGGGGCGGAAGTGAAAAACTGTTTTTT; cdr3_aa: CASSEWGGGSEKLFF
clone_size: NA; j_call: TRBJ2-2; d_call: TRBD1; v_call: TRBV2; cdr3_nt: TGTGCCAGCTCACCCCCCGGACAGGGGGCCTTCACCGGGGAGCTGTTTTTT; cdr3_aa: CASSPPGQGAFTGELFF
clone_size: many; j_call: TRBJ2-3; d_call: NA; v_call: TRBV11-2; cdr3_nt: TGTGCCAGCAGCTTAGATACAGGCCCCGGGTCCCCAGATACGCAGTATTTT; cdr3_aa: CASSLDTGPGSPDTQYF
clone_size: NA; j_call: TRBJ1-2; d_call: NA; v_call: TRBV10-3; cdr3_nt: TGTGCCATCAGTGAACGTGAAGCTGACTATGGCTACACCTTC; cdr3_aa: CAISEREADYGYTF
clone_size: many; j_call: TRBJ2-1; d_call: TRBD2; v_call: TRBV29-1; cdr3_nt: TGCAGCGTTGAGGTCGTGGCGGGAGCCGGCTATGAGCAGTTCTTC; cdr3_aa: CSVEVVAGAGYEQFF
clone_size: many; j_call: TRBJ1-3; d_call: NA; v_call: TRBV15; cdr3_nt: TGTGCCACCCGTGGAGTTGGCTCTGGAAACACCATATATTTT; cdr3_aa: CATRGVGSGNTIYF
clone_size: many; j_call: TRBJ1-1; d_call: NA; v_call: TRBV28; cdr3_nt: TGTGCCAGCCGTACCGAGGGGATGCTGAACACTGAAGCTTTCTTT; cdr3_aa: CASRTEGMLNTEAFF
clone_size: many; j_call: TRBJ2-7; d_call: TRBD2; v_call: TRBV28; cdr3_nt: TGTGCCAGCAGCCAAGGGGTGGGGGTTGGTGGGGGACTAGCGGGAGGGATCTCCTACGAGCAGTACTTC; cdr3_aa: CASSQGVGVGGGLAGGISYEQYF
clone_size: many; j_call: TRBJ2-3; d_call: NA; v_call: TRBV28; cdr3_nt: TGTGCCAGCAGTTCACCCACAGTACTGACAGATACGCAGTATTTT; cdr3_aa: CASSSPTVLTDTQYF
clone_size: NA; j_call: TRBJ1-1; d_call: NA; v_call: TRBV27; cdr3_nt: TGTGCCAGCAGTTTCCGGGGGAACACTAAAGCTTTCTTT; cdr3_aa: CASSFRGNTKAFF
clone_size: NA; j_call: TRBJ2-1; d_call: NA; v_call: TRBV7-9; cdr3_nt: TGTGCCAGCAGCTCCCCCCGCTATGAGCAGTTCTTC; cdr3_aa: CASSSPRYEQFF
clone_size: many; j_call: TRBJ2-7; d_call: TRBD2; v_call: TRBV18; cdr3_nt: TGTGCCAGCTCACCAGTAGCGGGTCCCTACGAGCAGTACTTC; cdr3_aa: CASSPVAGPYEQYF
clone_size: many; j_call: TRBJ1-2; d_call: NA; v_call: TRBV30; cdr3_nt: TGTGCCTGGACAGGGGCTGGCTATGGCTACACCTTC; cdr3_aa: CAWTGAGYGYTF
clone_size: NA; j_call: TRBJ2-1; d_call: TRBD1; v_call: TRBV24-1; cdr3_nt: TGTGCCACCAGTGGGAGGACAGGGGGGTTGGTCGAGCAGTTCTTC; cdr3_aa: CATSGRTGGLVEQFF
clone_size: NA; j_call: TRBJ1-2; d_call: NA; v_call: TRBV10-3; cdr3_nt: TGTGCCATCAGTAAATCGGACGGCTATGGCTACACCTTC; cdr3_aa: CAISKSDGYGYTF
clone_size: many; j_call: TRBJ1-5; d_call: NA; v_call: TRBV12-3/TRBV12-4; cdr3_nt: TGTGCCAGCAGTTTAACGATGGGGGGAAAGCCCCAGCATTTT; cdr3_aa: CASSLTMGGKPQHF
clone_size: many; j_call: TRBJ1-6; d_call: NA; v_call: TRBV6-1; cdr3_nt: TGTGCCAGCAGTCCCTGGGATCGGGAATCACCCCTCCACTTT; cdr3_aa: CASSPWDRESPLHF
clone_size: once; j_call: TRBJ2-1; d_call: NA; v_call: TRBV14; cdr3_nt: TGTGCCAGCAGCCAAGGAGCGGGCCGCGTTAACAATGAGCAGTTCTTC; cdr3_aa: CASSQGAGRVNNEQFF
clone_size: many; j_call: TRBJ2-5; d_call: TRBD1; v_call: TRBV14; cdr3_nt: TGTGCCAGCAGCCAAGGACAGGGGTGGGAGACCCAGTACTTC; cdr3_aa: CASSQGQGWETQYF
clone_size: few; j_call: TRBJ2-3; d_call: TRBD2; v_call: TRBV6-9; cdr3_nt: TGTGCCAGCAGTTACGGACTAGCGGGAGGGCGGGATACGCAGTATTTT; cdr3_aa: CASSYGLAGGRDTQYF
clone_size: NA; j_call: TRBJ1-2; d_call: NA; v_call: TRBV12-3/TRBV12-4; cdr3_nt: TGTGCCAGCAGTTTGTGGCAGGGAAATGGCTACACCTTC; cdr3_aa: CASSLWQGNGYTF
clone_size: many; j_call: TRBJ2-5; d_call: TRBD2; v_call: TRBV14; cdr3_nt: TGTGCCAGCAGCCAAGATCGTCGCGGGAGGCCAGAGACCCAGTACTTC; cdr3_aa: CASSQDRRGRPETQYF